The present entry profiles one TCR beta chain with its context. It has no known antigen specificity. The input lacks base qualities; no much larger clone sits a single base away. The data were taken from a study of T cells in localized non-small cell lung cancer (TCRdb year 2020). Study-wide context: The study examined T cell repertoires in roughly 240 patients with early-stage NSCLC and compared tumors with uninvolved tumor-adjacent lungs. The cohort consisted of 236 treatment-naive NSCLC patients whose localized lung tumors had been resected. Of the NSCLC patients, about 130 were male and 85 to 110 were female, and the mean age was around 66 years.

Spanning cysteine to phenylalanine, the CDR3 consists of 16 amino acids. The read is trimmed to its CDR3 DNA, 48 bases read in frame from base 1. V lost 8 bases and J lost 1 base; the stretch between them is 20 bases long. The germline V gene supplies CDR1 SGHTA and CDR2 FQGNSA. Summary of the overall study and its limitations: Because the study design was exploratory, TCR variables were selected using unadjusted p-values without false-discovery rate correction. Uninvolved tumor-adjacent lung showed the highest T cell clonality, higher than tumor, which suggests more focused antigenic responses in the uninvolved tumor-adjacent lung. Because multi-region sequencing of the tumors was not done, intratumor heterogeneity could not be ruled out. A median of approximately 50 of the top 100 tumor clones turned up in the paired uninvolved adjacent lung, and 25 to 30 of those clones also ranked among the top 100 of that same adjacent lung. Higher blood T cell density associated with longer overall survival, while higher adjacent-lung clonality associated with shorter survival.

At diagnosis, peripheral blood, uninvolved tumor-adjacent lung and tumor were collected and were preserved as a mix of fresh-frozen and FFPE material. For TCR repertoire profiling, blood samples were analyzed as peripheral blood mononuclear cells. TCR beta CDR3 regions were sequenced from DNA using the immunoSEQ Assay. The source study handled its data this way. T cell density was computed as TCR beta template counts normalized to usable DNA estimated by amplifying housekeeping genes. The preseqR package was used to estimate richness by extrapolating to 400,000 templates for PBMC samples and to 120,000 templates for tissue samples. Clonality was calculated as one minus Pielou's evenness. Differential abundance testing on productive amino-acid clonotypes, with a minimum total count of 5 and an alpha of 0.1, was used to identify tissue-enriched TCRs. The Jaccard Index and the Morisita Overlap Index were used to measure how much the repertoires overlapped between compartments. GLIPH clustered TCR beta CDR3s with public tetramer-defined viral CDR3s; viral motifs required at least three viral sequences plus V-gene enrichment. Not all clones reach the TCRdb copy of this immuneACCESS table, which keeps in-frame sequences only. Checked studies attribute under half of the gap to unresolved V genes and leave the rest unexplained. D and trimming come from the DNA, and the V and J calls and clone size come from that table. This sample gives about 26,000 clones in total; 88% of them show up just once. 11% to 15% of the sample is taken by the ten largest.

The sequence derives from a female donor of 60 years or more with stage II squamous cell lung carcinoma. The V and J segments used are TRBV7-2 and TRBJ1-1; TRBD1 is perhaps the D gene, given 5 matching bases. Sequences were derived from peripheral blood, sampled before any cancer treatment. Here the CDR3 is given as CASLPGRVTKNTEAFF. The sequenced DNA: TGTGCCAGCCTCCCGGGCAGGGTTACCAAGAACACTGAAGCTTTCTTT.